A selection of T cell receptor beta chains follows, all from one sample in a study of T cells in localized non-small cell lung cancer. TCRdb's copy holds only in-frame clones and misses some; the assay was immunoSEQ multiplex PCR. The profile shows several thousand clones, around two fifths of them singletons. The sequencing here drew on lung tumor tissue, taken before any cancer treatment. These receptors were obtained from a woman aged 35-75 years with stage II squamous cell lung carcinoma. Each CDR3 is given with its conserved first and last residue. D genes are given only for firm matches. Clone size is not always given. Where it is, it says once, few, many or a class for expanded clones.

cdr3_nt: TGTGCCAGCTCACCCAGGGTCGAGAGAAGAACTGAAGCTTTCTTT
cdr3_aa: CASSPRVERRTEAFF
clone_size: -
j_call: TRBJ1-1
d_call: -
v_call: TRBV18

cdr3_nt: TGTGCCAGCAGCCAAGAGACAGGCCAAGAGACCCAGTACTTC
cdr3_aa: CASSQETGQETQYF
clone_size: -
j_call: TRBJ2-5
d_call: -
v_call: TRBV11-1

cdr3_nt: TGTGCCAGCAAGCCGGGACTAGCGGGAGGTTTAGAGACCCAGTACTTC
cdr3_aa: CASKPGLAGGLETQYF
clone_size: few
j_call: TRBJ2-5
d_call: TRBD2
v_call: TRBV2

cdr3_nt: TGTGCCAGCAGTTCCCGGCAGGCCCACTCTGGAAACACCATATATTTT
cdr3_aa: CASSSRQAHSGNTIYF
clone_size: -
j_call: TRBJ1-3
d_call: -
v_call: TRBV28

cdr3_nt: TGTGCCAGTAGTCTGAACTATGGCTACACCTTC
cdr3_aa: CASSLNYGYTF
clone_size: -
j_call: TRBJ1-2
d_call: -
v_call: TRBV19

cdr3_nt: TGTGCCAGCAGGACAAGGGGCCGGAGCGGGGAGCTGTTTTTT
cdr3_aa: CASRTRGRSGELFF
clone_size: few
j_call: TRBJ2-2
d_call: -
v_call: TRBV28

cdr3_nt: TGTGCCAGTAGTATATCGGGACTAGCGGGAGGGGCAGATACGCAGTATTTT
cdr3_aa: CASSISGLAGGADTQYF
clone_size: -
j_call: TRBJ2-3
d_call: TRBD2
v_call: TRBV19

cdr3_nt: -
cdr3_aa: CASSSSGLAKNIQYF
clone_size: few
j_call: TRBJ2-4
d_call: -
v_call: TRBV6-7

cdr3_nt: TGTGCCAGCAGTGACCCCGGAAACATTCAGTACTTC
cdr3_aa: CASSDPGNIQYF
clone_size: -
j_call: TRBJ2-4
d_call: -
v_call: TRBV6-8

cdr3_nt: TGTGCCAGCAGCTCCACACAGGGGACAGGGAATGAAAAACTGTTTTTT
cdr3_aa: CASSSTQGTGNEKLFF
clone_size: medium-sized
j_call: TRBJ1-4
d_call: TRBD1
v_call: TRBV6-7

cdr3_nt: TGTGCCAGCAGTGCGGGGGACTTGATTCTCCACTTT
cdr3_aa: CASSAGDLILHF
clone_size: -
j_call: TRBJ1-6
d_call: -
v_call: TRBV25-1